The following is a T cell receptor (beta chain) sequence with its context. Residents of 20 to 25 US areas, aged about 18 to 89 years, made up the participants. The sample originates from a study of blood T cell repertoires in COVID-19. TCRdb keeps only in-frame clones here, not all; method: immunoSEQ multiplex PCR. The table has approximately 300,000 clones, roughly 90% seen once. The material sequenced was PBMCs or T cells enriched from blood (not recorded which). The TCR was taken from a man aged 55 to 69 who had recovered from COVID-19.

CDR3 amino acids: CASSQASGLLITDTQYF. CDR3 nucleotide sequence: TGTGCCAGCAGCCAAGCATCCGGACTCTTGATCACAGATACGCAGTATTTT. The chain links TRBV3-1 (or the pseudogene TRBV3-2) to TRBJ2-3, with D perhaps TRBD2 (5 bases). This CDR3 spans 17 amino acids. The germline V gene encodes CDR1 LGHDT and CDR2 YNNKEL (reference sequence). The V end was cut by 1 base, the J end by 2 bases, with 16 bases between.